The clone carrying this T cell receptor beta chain was seen a few times. Its antigen is undetermined. The authors reverse transcribed all of the isolated RNA, so sequencing captured expressed TCRB transcripts. Clones were sequenced by immunoSEQ multiplex PCR, and TCRdb holds only the in-frame ones, with some missing. The sample contains roughly 260,000 clones, roughly 22% of which appear only once. Central memory, naive, regulatory and stem cell-like memory CD4+ cells were sorted by CD45RO/CCR7/CD25/CD127/CD95/CD27. V was clipped by 4 bases and J by 5 bases; unmatched bases: 10. CDR1 and CDR2 (germline): LNHDA, SQIVND (reference sequence). The CDR3 length is 15 residues. The data belong to a study of beta chain features in type 1 diabetes. Study-wide points: TCRB CDR3s were moderately but significantly shorter in Type 1 diabetes patients in all four CD4+ subsets. Cells with high TCR expression could be over-represented when cDNA is sequenced.

Specimen: naive CD4+ T cells from blood. The TCR comes from a woman in her forties with type 1 diabetes. The rearrangement joins TRBV19 to TRBJ1-2; 7 bases fit TRBD1. CDR3 sequence (DNA): TGTGCCAGTAGTAACCCCGAGGGGGCGAAATATGGCTACACCTTC. Translated: CASSNPEGAKYGYTF. Variable domain in full (rest from reference TRBV19 and TRBJ1-2): DGGITQSPKYLFRKEGQNVTLSCEQNLNHDAMYWYRQDPGQGLRLIYYSQIVNDFQKGDIAEGYSVSREKKESFPLTVTSAQKNPTAFYLCASSNPEGAKYGYTFGSGTRLTVV.